This T cell receptor (beta chain) was profiled in a study of blood T cell repertoires in COVID-19. Study in general: The United States, Italy and Spain provided the acute and convalescent COVID-19 samples. PBMCs, B-cell-depleted T cells, or T cells provided the cDNA or gDNA that made up the material.

In the authors' methods: Amplified reference gene primers provided the basis for estimating nucleated cell counts. Repertoires were generated with immunoSEQ multiplex PCR, while TCRdb's copy carries only in-frame clones and drops some. D and trimming were read from the DNA, whereas the V and J calls and clone size are those reported in that table. The sample has tens of thousands of clones, around nine tenths seen once. V was cut by 1 base and J by 1 base, with 13 bases left in between. Germline V gene data show CDR1 as SGHDN and CDR2 as FVKESK. This CDR3 contains 16 residues. This chain links TRBV14 with TRBJ1-1; no clear D gene. The sequenced sample was peripheral blood. This TCR was recovered from a man aged 55 to 70 with COVID-19, enrolled during active disease. In DNA, the CDR3 is TGTGCCAGCAGCCAAGTAGGTCCGGGTGAGAACACTGAAGCTTTCTTT. As protein: CASSQVGPGENTEAFF.